The next 15 T cell receptor beta chains were all read from a single sample in a study of CD8+CD57+ T cells in acquired aplastic anemia. Sequencing was done on patients that had shown CD8+CD57+ cell expansion by flow cytometry. Genomic DNA constituted the template upon which TCR beta VDJ and CDR3 profiling was performed. MiXCR, applied by TCRdb to the reads, yields one record per CDR3 protein. The sample includes 150,000 to 200,000 distinct CDR3 sequences, around 50% of them seen just once. Sequencing used sorted CD4+, CD8+, or CD8+CD57+ T cells (not recorded which) from PBMCs. These receptors were collected from a human donor with aplastic anemia.

The rearrangement links TRBV19 to TRBJ2-7; 9 nucleotides align to TRBD1. CDR1 and CDR2 from the germline V gene are LNHDA and SQIVND (reference sequence). V lost 4 bases, J lost 0 bases, and 4 bases stayed unmatched. The CDR3 is 15 residues long. The chain's CDR3 is CASSTWTGDSYEQYF. CDR3 nucleotides: TGTGCCAGTAGTACTTGGACAGGGGACTCCTACGAGCAGTACTTC.

This chain uses TRBV6-4 with TRBJ2-7; TRBD1 matches at 7 bases. The CDR3 has 15 amino acids. V was clipped by 6 bases and J by 0 bases; unmatched bases: 8. Germline CDR1 is MRHNA and CDR2 is SNTAGT. The CDR3 sequence is CASSDRAAVSYEQYF. As DNA, the CDR3 is TGTGCCAGCAGCGACAGGGCGGCCGTCTCCTACGAGCAGTACTTC.

The chain carries TRBV5-6 and TRBJ1-5; D uncertain. V was clipped by 2 bases and J by 3 bases, with 9 bases between them. Germline values: CDR1 SGHDT, CDR2 YYEEEE. CDR3 size: 14 residues. CDR3 sequence: CASSFQGLNQPQHF. The CDR3 bases are TGTGCCAGCAGCTTCCAAGGGCTCAATCAGCCCCAGCATTTT.

The chain joins TRBV20-1 to TRBJ2-7, with 7 positions matching TRBD2. Germline values: CDR1 DFQATT, CDR2 SNEGSKA (reference sequence). Losses at the gene ends were 3 bases for V and 5 bases for J; bases not matched to a gene: 7. The CDR3 has 13 amino acids. The CDR3: CSASPGGSHEQYF. The CDR3 DNA is TGCAGTGCTAGTCCGGGAGGATCCCACGAGCAGTACTTC.

In its sample, this clonotype was seen many times. This chain uses TRBV2 with TRBJ1-6, with 8 bases that match TRBD1. J lost 8 bases, V lost 2 bases, and 14 bases had no gene match. The CDR3 extends over 18 amino acids. CDR1 SNHLY and CDR2 FYNNEI come from the germline V gene. The CDR3 coding sequence is TGTGCCAGCAGTGAACAGGCGGCTAGACAGGGGTTACATTCACCCCTCCACTTT. Its translation is CASSEQAARQGLHSPLHF.

A word on this clonotype: Compared with germline, one end of the junction differs, possibly owing to a read error. This chain uses TRBV6-5 with TRBJ1-6, with D maybe TRBD1 (5 bases). CDR1 is MNHEY and CDR2 is SVGAGI in the germline V gene. CDR3 length equals 15 residues. The CDR3 reads CASSYRQRNNSPLHF. CDR3 nucleotide sequence: TGTGCCAGCAGTTACCGACAGAGAAATAATTCACCCCTCCACTTC.

The genes are TRBV5-1 and TRBJ1-4; 9 nucleotides agree with TRBD1. CDR1 SGHRS and CDR2 YFSETQ come from the germline V gene. This CDR3 has 15 amino acids. With 4 bases clipped from V and 8 bases from J, the junction kept 9 bases outside the gene matches. For the CDR3, the DNA is TGCGCCAGCAGCCCTGGGGGACAGGGAAGAGAAAAACTGTTTTTT. Encoded protein: CASSPGGQGREKLFF.

The chain joins TRBV2 to TRBJ1-3; D is uncertain. CDR3 length equals 12 residues. Trimming left V 5 bases short and J 6 bases short, with 8 bases between. CDR1 SNHLY and CDR2 FYNNEI come from the germline V gene. The CDR3 nucleotides are TGTGCCAGCAGTCGCCAGGAAAACACCATATATTTT. It encodes CASSRQENTIYF. The full variable domain, in which reference TRBV2 and TRBJ1-3 provide the parts outside the CDR3, is EPEVTQTPSHQVTQMGQEVILRCVPISNHLYFYWYRQILGQKVEFLVSFYNNEISEKSEIFDDQFSVERPDGSNFTLKIRSTKLEDSAMYFCASSRQENTIYFGEGSWLTVV.

Regarding this clonotype: A single base separates this from a much larger clone, so it may be a read error. The chain has TRBV5-4 and TRBJ1-1; a weak D match, TRBD1 (5 bases). The CDR3 contains 12 residues. Germline V lookup: CDR1 SGHNT, CDR2 YYREEE (reference sequence). In DNA form, the CDR3 reads TGTGCCAGCAGCTGGGGTGGGACTGAAGCTCTCTTT. Amino acid sequence: CASSWGGTEALF.

J is TRBJ2-5 and V is TRBV7-8; TRBD2 matches at 8 bases. The CDR3 is 13 residues long. Unmatched junction bases numbered 3, after V lost 3 bases and J lost 6 bases. The germline gives CDR1 SGHVS, CDR2 FQNEAQ. Here the CDR3 DNA reads TGTGCCAGCAGCTTCAGCGGGGGACAGACCCAGTACTTC. Its translation: CASSFSGGQTQYF.

The V gene is TRBV11-2, the J gene TRBJ2-7, with 8 bases fitting TRBD1. J lost 2 bases, V lost 6 bases, and 12 bases had no gene match. The CDR3 totals 16 residues. Germline CDR1 SGHAT, CDR2 FQNNGV. This CDR3 reads CASSSRVGQGTYEQYF. CDR3 DNA: TGTGCCAGCAGTTCTAGGGTAGGACAGGGCACCTACGAGCAGTACTTC. Complete variable domain (other parts from reference TRBV11-2 and TRBJ2-7): EAGVAQSPRYKIIEKRQSVAFWCNPISGHATLYWYQQILGQGPKLLIQFQNNGVVDDSQLPKDRFSAERLKGVDSTLKIQPAKLEDSAVYLCASSSRVGQGTYEQYFGPGTRLTVT.

The V and J genes are TRBV10-3 and TRBJ1-5, with TRBD1 identical over 9 bases. J lost 6 bases, V lost 5 bases, and 8 bases had no gene match. This CDR3 has 15 amino acids. Germline CDR1 reads ENHRY; CDR2 reads SYGVKD. The CDR3 loop is CAISQGQGGAQPQHF. CDR3 bases: TGTGCCATCAGTCAGGGACAGGGCGGGGCTCAGCCCCAGCATTTT.

The chain employs TRBV6-5 and TRBJ1-2, with D perhaps matching TRBD1 (6 bases). Germline CDR1 reads MNHEY; CDR2 reads SVGAGI. The germline V and J ends were trimmed by 0 bases and 8 bases, with 22 bases remaining between them. There are 17 residues in the CDR3. CDR3 in amino acids: CASSYSRQEGPAGGYTF. The CDR3 DNA reads TGTGCCAGCAGTTACTCCCGACAGGAGGGCCCCGCTGGCGGCTACACCTTC.

This clonotype occurred many times. The chain uses TRBV20-1 and TRBJ2-2; D is possibly TRBD1 (7 bases). The CDR3 loop spans 14 amino acids. V was pared by 4 bases and J by 6 bases, with 15 bases between. Germline V gene sequence: CDR1 DFQATT, CDR2 SNEGSKA (reference sequence). CDR3 nucleotide sequence: TGCAGTGCTAATTCCAGGGGGGTGTCCGGGGAGCTGTTTTTT. Encoded protein: CSANSRGVSGELFF.

As concerns this clonotype: The CDR3 ends on some other residue instead of the conserved phenylalanine or tryptophan, so this is likely a read error. The DNA is omitted, as the CDR3 cannot be located on it reliably, and the CDR3 follows TCRdb's listing. This chain uses TRBV29-1 with TRBJ1-2; the table calls TRBD1, which could not be checked here. CDR1 and CDR2 (germline): SQVTM, ANQGSEA. The CDR3 length is 8 residues, termini included. This CDR3 is CSVEGAAY.